This record concerns one T cell receptor (beta chain) sequence. CDR3 length: 13 amino acids. Germline V CDR1 and CDR2: SGHTA, FQGTGA. With 4 bases removed from V and 9 bases from J, the gap between germline ends came to 13 bases. Study processing details: From reference gene primer amplification, estimates of nucleated cell counts were derived. Assay: immunoSEQ multiplex PCR; the TCRdb copy retains only in-frame clones and omits some. V, J and clone size derive from that table, while D and trimming were established from the DNA sequence. Of roughly 50,000 clones listed, 89% are singletons. This specimen comes from a study of blood T cell repertoires in COVID-19. Study at large: Acute-phase and convalescent COVID-19 samples originated in the United States, Italy and Spain. Nucleic acid was either cDNA or gDNA, and it came from T cells, B-cell-depleted T cells, or PBMCs.

The sequence derives from a woman aged 55-70 years with active COVID-19. Sequenced sample: peripheral blood. The chain uses TRBV7-3 and TRBJ2-1, with D possibly TRBD1 on 7 matching bases. The CDR3 here is CASSWPGGSEQFF. In DNA form, the CDR3 reads TGTGCCAGCAGCTGGCCAGGGGGGTCTGAGCAGTTCTTC.